The rows below give T cell receptor beta chains drawn from one sample of a study of PD-1 blockade in classical Hodgkin lymphoma. Measured with immunoSEQ multiplex PCR; TCRdb has only the in-frame clones, and not every one. This sample yields 35,000 to 45,000 clones, of which around 72% are seen a single time; around 2.8% belongs to the top ten. The sequences come from peripheral blood mononuclear cells (PBMCs), collected before the second cycle of nivolumab. Receptor source: a human donor with classical Hodgkin lymphoma. The CDR3 runs from the conserved cysteine through the conserved F or W. D genes are given only for firm matches. Clone size is shown for a subset of rows, as once, few, many or a class of expanded clone.

V: TRBV7-2
size: few
J: TRBJ2-7
D: TRBD1
DNA: TGTGCCAGCAGCCCTTCCGGGACAGATCTGAGTGGGTACTTC
CDR3: CASSPSGTDLSGYF

V: TRBV2
size: few
J: TRBJ2-3
D: .
DNA: TGTGCCAGCAGACCTATCCGGGTGGGTAGCACAGATACGCAGTATTTT
CDR3: CASRPIRVGSTDTQYF

V: TRBV6-6
size: .
J: TRBJ2-2
D: TRBD2
DNA: TGTGCCAGCAGTACCCCACTAGCGGGGGGTGGCGGGGAGCTGTTTTTT
CDR3: CASSTPLAGGGGELFF

V: TRBV30
size: .
J: TRBJ2-3
D: TRBD2
DNA: TGTGCCTTCCACGGGGGGGGGACGGATACGCAGTATTTT
CDR3: CAFHGGGTDTQYF

V: TRBV27
size: .
J: TRBJ1-4
D: .
DNA: TGTGCCAGCGGCGACGGGCTGACAGAAAAACTGTTTTTT
CDR3: CASGDGLTEKLFF

V: TRBV25-1
size: medium-sized
J: TRBJ2-7
D: .
DNA: TGTGCCACCTCCCCGACAGGTCTCTACGAGCAGTACTTC
CDR3: CATSPTGLYEQYF

V: TRBV27
size: .
J: TRBJ1-1
D: .
DNA: TGTGCCAGCAGTCCTTCCCTCCTCTTATCCTTGGGCAGTGAAGCTTTCTTT
CDR3: CASSPSLLLSLGSEAFF

V: TRBV7-2
size: few
J: TRBJ1-3
D: .
DNA: TGTGCCAGCAGCTTAGGACTTGGGGTAGGAAACACCATATATTTT
CDR3: CASSLGLGVGNTIYF

V: TRBV4-2
size: .
J: TRBJ2-3
D: .
DNA: TGTGCCAGCAGCCAAGCTCCGGATACGCAGTATTTT
CDR3: CASSQAPDTQYF

V: TRBV28
size: few
J: TRBJ2-7
D: .
DNA: TGTGCCAGCAGTTTAATCACTAAGCCTTCCTACGAGCAGTACTTC
CDR3: CASSLITKPSYEQYF

V: TRBV7-9
size: few
J: TRBJ2-5
D: .
DNA: TGTGCCAGCAGCTTGCGAGGAGAGACCCAGTACTTC
CDR3: CASSLRGETQYF

V: TRBV7-9
size: .
J: TRBJ1-1
D: .
DNA: TGTGCCAGCAGGCCTCCGGTGAACACTGAAGCTTTCTTT
CDR3: CASRPPVNTEAFF

V: TRBV7-9
size: .
J: TRBJ1-2
D: .
DNA: TGTGCCAGCAGCTCTGGGAGGGATGGCTACACCTTC
CDR3: CASSSGRDGYTF

V: TRBV9
size: .
J: TRBJ1-5
D: .
DNA: TGTGCCAGCAGCGATGGGGACTATCAGCCCCAGCATTTT
CDR3: CASSDGDYQPQHF

V: TRBV11-2
size: medium-sized
J: TRBJ1-3
D: TRBD1
DNA: TGTGCCAGCAGCAACACCGGGACAGGGCTCGCTGGAAACACCATATATTTT
CDR3: CASSNTGTGLAGNTIYF

V: TRBV30
size: .
J: TRBJ2-7
D: TRBD2
DNA: TGTGCCTGGAGTGAGTTGGGACTAGTGAGAGAGCAGTACTTC
CDR3: CAWSELGLVREQYF

V: TRBV11-2
size: .
J: TRBJ1-3
D: .
DNA: TGTGCCAGCAGCCCCCGGGACCCCTCTACTGGAAACACCATATATTTT
CDR3: CASSPRDPSTGNTIYF

V: TRBV6-6
size: .
J: TRBJ1-2
D: .
DNA: TGTGCCAGCAGCAACAGGGTCGGCAACTATGGCTACACCTTC
CDR3: CASSNRVGNYGYTF

V: TRBV7-2
size: .
J: TRBJ1-2
D: .
DNA: TGTGCCAGCAGCTTAAAGCTTCGTCAGGGCTACACCTTC
CDR3: CASSLKLRQGYTF

V: TRBV5-6
size: .
J: TRBJ2-3
D: TRBD1
DNA: TGTGCCAGCAGGTTGGGACAGGTCTTCACAGATACGCAGTATTTT
CDR3: CASRLGQVFTDTQYF

V: TRBV5-6
size: .
J: TRBJ2-7
D: TRBD1
DNA: TGTGCCAGCAGCTTAAGTACAGGGGTCTCCTCCTACGAGCAGTACTTC
CDR3: CASSLSTGVSSYEQYF

V: TRBV6-6
size: .
J: TRBJ1-1
D: .
DNA: TGTGCCAGCAGCACAGGGAACACTGAAGCTTTCTTT
CDR3: CASSTGNTEAFF

V: TRBV10-3
size: medium-sized
J: TRBJ1-1
D: .
DNA: TGTGCCATCAGTGAACTGGGTGGCACTGAAGCTTTCTTT
CDR3: CAISELGGTEAFF

V: TRBV28
size: few
J: TRBJ1-2
D: .
DNA: TGTGCCAGCAGTGGGGGACGGGATGGCTACACCTTC
CDR3: CASSGGRDGYTF

V: TRBV28
size: .
J: TRBJ2-3
D: TRBD2
DNA: TGTGCCAGCAGTGGACGAGGCGGACTAGCGGCGGGTACGCAGTATTTT
CDR3: CASSGRGGLAAGTQYF

V: TRBV7-2
size: .
J: TRBJ2-7
D: .
DNA: TGTGCCAGCAGCTTAGGTGGGTCTAGCGTCGACGAGCAGTACTTC
CDR3: CASSLGGSSVDEQYF

V: TRBV19
size: few
J: TRBJ1-5
D: .
DNA: TGTGCCAGTGGAAGGAATAGCAATCAGCCCCAGCATTTT
CDR3: CASGRNSNQPQHF

V: TRBV27
size: .
J: TRBJ2-7
D: TRBD2
DNA: TGTGCCAGCAGGAACGGACTAGCGGGAGGCAACGAGCAGTACTTC
CDR3: CASRNGLAGGNEQYF

V: TRBV9
size: .
J: TRBJ2-3
D: TRBD2
DNA: TGTGCCAGCAGCGGGGATCTAGCGGAGGCCACAGATACGCAGTATTTT
CDR3: CASSGDLAEATDTQYF

V: TRBV6-1
size: .
J: TRBJ2-7
D: .
DNA: TGTGCCAGCAGTGAGAGACAGACCGAGCAGTACTTC
CDR3: CASSERQTEQYF

V: TRBV5-1
size: .
J: TRBJ1-2
D: .
DNA: TGCGCCAGCAGCCCCACGGGGAATGATGGCTACACCTTC
CDR3: CASSPTGNDGYTF

V: TRBV5-4
size: .
J: TRBJ2-1
D: .
DNA: TGTGCCAGCAGCTTGGAAAGCGCTAGCTCCTACAATGAGCAGTTCTTC
CDR3: CASSLESASSYNEQFF

V: TRBV7-9
size: .
J: TRBJ1-1
D: TRBD1
DNA: TGTGCCAGCAGCTTGAGATCAGGGGGCAACACTGAAGCTTTCTTT
CDR3: CASSLRSGGNTEAFF

V: TRBV4-3
size: .
J: TRBJ1-3
D: .
DNA: TGCGCCAGCAGCCAAGATAGCAGGTCGACGGGAAACACCATATATTTT
CDR3: CASSQDSRSTGNTIYF

V: TRBV30
size: .
J: TRBJ1-6
D: .
DNA: TGTGCCTGGAGTGGCGTTCAACAATCACCCCTCCACTTT
CDR3: CAWSGVQQSPLHF

V: TRBV4-3
size: .
J: TRBJ1-5
D: .
DNA: TGCGCCAGCAGCCAAGATCCTTCCCCGAATCAGCCCCAGCATTTT
CDR3: CASSQDPSPNQPQHF

V: TRBV6-5
size: .
J: TRBJ1-2
D: .
DNA: TGTGCCAGCAGTCACAAAGATGGCTACACCTTC
CDR3: CASSHKDGYTF

V: TRBV6-5
size: .
J: TRBJ2-3
D: .
DNA: TGTGCCAGCAGTTTCGGGGCCTTGGGCACAGATACGCAGTATTTT
CDR3: CASSFGALGTDTQYF

V: TRBV6-5
size: .
J: TRBJ2-1
D: .
DNA: TGTGCCAGCAGTTACTCGACGGGTACCTACAATGAGCAGTTCTTC
CDR3: CASSYSTGTYNEQFF

V: TRBV19
size: .
J: TRBJ1-2
D: TRBD1
DNA: TGTGCCAGTAGTATAGGGGGGACAGCGTTACCTTATGGCTACACCTTC
CDR3: CASSIGGTALPYGYTF

V: TRBV6-6
size: .
J: TRBJ2-7
D: .
DNA: TGTGCCAGCAGTTACTCTGGGGCATACGAGCAGTACTTC
CDR3: CASSYSGAYEQYF

V: TRBV6-5
size: .
J: TRBJ1-4
D: .
DNA: TGTGCCACCCGAGCGGGGGTCGGTGAAAAACTGTTTTTT
CDR3: CATRAGVGEKLFF

V: TRBV4-2
size: .
J: TRBJ1-1
D: TRBD1
DNA: TGTGCCAGCAGCCAGGACATGACAGGGGGAATGAACACTGAAGCTTTCTTT
CDR3: CASSQDMTGGMNTEAFF

V: TRBV27
size: medium-sized
J: TRBJ1-2
D: .
DNA: TGTGCCAGCAGTTTATCGGCGGGGAACTATGGCTACACCTTC
CDR3: CASSLSAGNYGYTF

V: TRBV29-1
size: .
J: TRBJ2-3
D: .
DNA: TGCAGCGTTGATTTGTGGGAGTCGACAGATACGCAGTATTTT
CDR3: CSVDLWESTDTQYF

V: TRBV28
size: few
J: TRBJ1-1
D: .
DNA: TGTGCCAGCAGTTTAACCAGGGGTGGAACTGAAGCTTTCTTT
CDR3: CASSLTRGGTEAFF

V: TRBV28
size: .
J: TRBJ2-7
D: TRBD1
DNA: TGTGCCGGAAGGACAGGGTACCACGAGCAGTACTTC
CDR3: CAGRTGYHEQYF

V: TRBV25-1
size: .
J: TRBJ1-2
D: .
DNA: TGTGCCAGAAAACAGGGTACGGGTCGGCTGAACTATGGCTACACCTTC
CDR3: CARKQGTGRLNYGYTF

V: TRBV12-5
size: .
J: TRBJ2-7
D: .
DNA: TGTGCTAGTGGTTTGGATAACATTTACTACGAGCAGTACTTC
CDR3: CASGLDNIYYEQYF

V: TRBV6-6
size: .
J: TRBJ2-7
D: .
DNA: TGTGCCAGCAGTTATTCGAGGGCGTTATCCTCCTACGAGCAGTACTTC
CDR3: CASSYSRALSSYEQYF

V: TRBV15
size: .
J: TRBJ2-6
D: .
DNA: TGTGCCACCAGCAGAGGGGACCTCTCTGGGGCCAACGTCCTGACTTTC
CDR3: CATSRGDLSGANVLTF

V: TRBV6-1
size: .
J: TRBJ2-7
D: TRBD2
DNA: TGTGCCAGCATGTTGGGGGGGATAGTGGCGATGCAGTACTTC
CDR3: CASMLGGIVAMQYF

V: TRBV6-5
size: .
J: TRBJ1-1
D: TRBD1
DNA: TGTGCCAGCAGGGACAGGGGAGGTGGGTCCCCAGCTTTCTTT
CDR3: CASRDRGGGSPAFF

V: TRBV6-5
size: .
J: TRBJ2-7
D: .
DNA: TGTGCCAGCAGTCGGTGGAAAGGAACTCGCTACGAGCAGTACTTC
CDR3: CASSRWKGTRYEQYF